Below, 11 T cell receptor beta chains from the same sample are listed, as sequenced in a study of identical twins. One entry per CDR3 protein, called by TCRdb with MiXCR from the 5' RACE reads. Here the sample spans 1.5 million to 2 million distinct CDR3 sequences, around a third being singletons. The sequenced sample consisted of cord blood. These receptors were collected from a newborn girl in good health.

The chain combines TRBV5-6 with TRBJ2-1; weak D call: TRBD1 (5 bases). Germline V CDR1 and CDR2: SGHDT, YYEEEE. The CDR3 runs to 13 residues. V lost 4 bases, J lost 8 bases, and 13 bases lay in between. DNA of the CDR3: TGTGCCAGCAGCCCTTGGGGCAATGATGAGCAGTTCTTC. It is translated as CASSPWGNDEQFF. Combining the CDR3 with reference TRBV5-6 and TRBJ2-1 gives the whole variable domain DAGVTQSPTHLIKTRGQQVTLRCSPKSGHDTVSWYQQALGQGPQFIFQYYEEEERQRGNFPDRFSGHQFPNYSSELNVNALLLGDSALYLCASSPWGNDEQFFGPGTRLTVL.

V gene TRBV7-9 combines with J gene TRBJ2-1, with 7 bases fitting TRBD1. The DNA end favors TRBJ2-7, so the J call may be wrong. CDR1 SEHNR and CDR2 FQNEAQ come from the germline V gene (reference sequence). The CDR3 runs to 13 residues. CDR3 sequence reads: CASMGQSYNEQYF. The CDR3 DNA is TGTGCCAGTATGGGACAGAGCTACAATGAGCAGTACTTC.

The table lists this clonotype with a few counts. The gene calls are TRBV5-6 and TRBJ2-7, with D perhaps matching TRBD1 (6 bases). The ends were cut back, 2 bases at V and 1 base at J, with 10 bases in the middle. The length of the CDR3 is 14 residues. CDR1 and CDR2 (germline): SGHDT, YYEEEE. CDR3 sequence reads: CASSFDRFSYEQYF. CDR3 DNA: TGTGCCAGCAGCTTCGACAGGTTTTCCTACGAGCAGTACTTC.

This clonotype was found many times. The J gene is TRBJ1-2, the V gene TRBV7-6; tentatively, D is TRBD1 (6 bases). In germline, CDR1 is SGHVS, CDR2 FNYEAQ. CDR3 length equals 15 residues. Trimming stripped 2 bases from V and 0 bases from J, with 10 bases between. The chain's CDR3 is CASSLQGSANYGYTF. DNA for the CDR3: TGTGCCAGCAGCTTACAGGGGTCGGCTAACTATGGCTACACCTTC.

This CDR3 reads CASSPTGSGLYEQYF. In nucleotides, the CDR3 is TGTGCCAGCAGTCCGACTGGTTCGGGGCTCTACGAGCAGTACTTC. J is TRBJ2-7 and V is TRBV27; D possibly uses TRBD1 or TRBD2 (5 bases each). V lost 5 bases, J lost 3 bases, and 17 bases lay in between. The CDR3 extends over 15 amino acids. Germline V gene data show CDR1 as MNHEY and CDR2 as SMNVEV (reference sequence).

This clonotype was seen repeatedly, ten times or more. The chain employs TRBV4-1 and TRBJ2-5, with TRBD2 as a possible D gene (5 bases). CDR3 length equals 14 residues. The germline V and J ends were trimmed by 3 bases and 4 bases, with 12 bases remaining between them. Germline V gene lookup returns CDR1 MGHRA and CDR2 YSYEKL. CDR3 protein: CASSHPDWRETQYF. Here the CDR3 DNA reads TGCGCCAGCAGCCATCCGGACTGGAGAGAGACCCAGTACTTC.

This CDR3 reads CASSKRTGGEYF. CDR3 nucleotides: TGTGCCAGCAGCAAACGGACAGGGGGGGAGTACTTC. The chain couples TRBV7-9 to TRBJ2-7; 10 bases are shared with TRBD1. This CDR3 has 12 amino acids. The V and J ends lost 5 bases and 11 bases, in that order; junction bases with no gene match: 6. Germline lookup yields CDR1 SEHNR and CDR2 FQNEAQ (reference sequence).

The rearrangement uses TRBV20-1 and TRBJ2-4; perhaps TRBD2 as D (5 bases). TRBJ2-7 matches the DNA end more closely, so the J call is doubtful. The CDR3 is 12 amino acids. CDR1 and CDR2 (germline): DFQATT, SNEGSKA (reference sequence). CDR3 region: CSASGADYEQYF. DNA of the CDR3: TGCAGTGCTAGTGGAGCGGACTACGAGCAGTACTTC.

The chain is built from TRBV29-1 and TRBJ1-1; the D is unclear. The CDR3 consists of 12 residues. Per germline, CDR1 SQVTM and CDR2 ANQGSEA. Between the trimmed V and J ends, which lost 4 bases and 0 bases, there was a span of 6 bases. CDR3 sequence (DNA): TGCAGCGTTGTATACATGAACACTGAAGCTTTCTTT. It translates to CSVVYMNTEAFF. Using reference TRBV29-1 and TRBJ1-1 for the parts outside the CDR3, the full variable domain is SAVISQKPSRDICQRGTSLTIQCQVDSQVTMMFWYRQQPGQSLTLIATANQGSEATYESGFVIDKFPISRPNLTFSTLTVSNMSPEDSSIYLCSVVYMNTEAFFGQGTRLTVV.

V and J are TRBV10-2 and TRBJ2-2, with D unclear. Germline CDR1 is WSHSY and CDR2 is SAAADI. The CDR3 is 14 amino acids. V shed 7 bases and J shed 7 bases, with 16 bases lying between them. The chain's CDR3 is CASTLLGRVGELFF. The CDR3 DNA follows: TGCGCCAGCACCCTCCTAGGTAGGGTCGGGGAGCTGTTTTTT.

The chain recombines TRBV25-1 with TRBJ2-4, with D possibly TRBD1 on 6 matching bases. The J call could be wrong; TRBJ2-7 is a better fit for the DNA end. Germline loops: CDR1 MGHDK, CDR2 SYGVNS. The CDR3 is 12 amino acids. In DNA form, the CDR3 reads TGTGCCAGCACAACAGGGATCCACGAGCAGTACTTC. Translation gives CASTTGIHEQYF.